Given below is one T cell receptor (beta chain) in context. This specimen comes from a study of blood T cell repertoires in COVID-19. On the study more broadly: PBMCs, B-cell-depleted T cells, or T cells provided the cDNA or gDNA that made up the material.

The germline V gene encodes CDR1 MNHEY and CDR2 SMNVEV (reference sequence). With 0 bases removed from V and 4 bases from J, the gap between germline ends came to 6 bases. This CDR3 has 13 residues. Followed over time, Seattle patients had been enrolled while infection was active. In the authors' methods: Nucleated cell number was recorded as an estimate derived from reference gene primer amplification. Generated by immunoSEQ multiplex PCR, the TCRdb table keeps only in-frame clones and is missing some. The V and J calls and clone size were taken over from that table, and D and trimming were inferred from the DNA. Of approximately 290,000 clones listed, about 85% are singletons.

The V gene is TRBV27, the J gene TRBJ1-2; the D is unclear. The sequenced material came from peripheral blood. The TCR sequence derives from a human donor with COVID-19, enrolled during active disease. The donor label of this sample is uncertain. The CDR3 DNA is TGTGCCAGCAGTTTATCCATCGGCTATGGCTACACCTTC. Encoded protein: CASSLSIGYGYTF.